This T cell receptor (beta chain) was sequenced during a study of control samples from healthy donors and cancer patients. The protocol was immunoSEQ multiplex PCR, while the TCRdb copy is restricted to in-frame clones and leaves out a portion. In the table there are 100,000 to 150,000 clones, about 95% of which are singletons. Deletions cut 7 bases from V and 5 bases from J, with 23 bases between. Looked up from germline, CDR1 is SEHNR and CDR2 is FQNEAQ (reference sequence). This CDR3 is 16 amino acids long. The sequence was collected from a man aged 30 to 39 in good health. V is TRBV7-9 and J is TRBJ2-5; D possibly uses TRBD1 or TRBD2 (6 bases each). The sequenced material came from blood. The CDR3, as DNA: TGTGCCAGCATCCTGGGGGGCAACAGAGGACTCGAGACCCAGTACTTC. Translating gives CASILGGNRGLETQYF.